The rows below give T cell receptor beta chains drawn from one sample of a study of blood T cell repertoires in COVID-19. Using immunoSEQ multiplex PCR, the repertoire was profiled, and TCRdb retains in-frame clones only, with some absent. This sample yields about 220,000 clones, of which about four fifths are seen a single time; roughly 3.5% belongs to the top ten. Sequenced sample: PBMCs or T cells enriched from blood (not recorded which). The receptors were gathered from a woman aged 55-70 years who had recovered from COVID-19. Each CDR3 is given with its conserved first and last residue. A D gene is named only where the DNA matches it firmly. For some rows the clone size is stated as once, few or many, or as a class when expanded; others skip it.

V	size	D	J	DNA	CDR3
TRBV2	-	-	TRBJ2-7	TGTGCCAGCAGTCATCGGGACTTCCGAACCTACGAGCAGTACTTC	CASSHRDFRTYEQYF
TRBV10-3	few	TRBD1	TRBJ1-3	TGTGCCACACTCCCCGGGACAGGGTTCAACACCATATATTTT	CATLPGTGFNTIYF
TRBV7-2	-	TRBD2	TRBJ2-7	TGTGCCAGCAGGCCAACTAGCGGGGTATCCTACGAGCAGTACTTC	CASRPTSGVSYEQYF
TRBV12-5	-	TRBD1	TRBJ1-1	TGTGCTAGTGTCGAACAGGGGGCTCTTTCTGAAGCTTTCTTT	CASVEQGALSEAFF
TRBV7-9	-	TRBD2	TRBJ2-7	TGTGCCAGCAGCTTAGGTGTGGGAGGGGTCGAGCAGTACTTC	CASSLGVGGVEQYF
TRBV5-4	once	-	TRBJ2-3	TGTGCCAGCAGCCCTAACTACCAGACAGATACGCAGTATTTT	CASSPNYQTDTQYF
TRBV27	-	-	TRBJ1-2	TGTGCCAGCGGGTTGGTCCGGGACAACAATGGCTACACCTTC	CASGLVRDNNGYTF
TRBV7-9	-	TRBD1	TRBJ1-4	TGTGCCAGCATGCAGACAGGGAAGTCAAGCCCGGAAAAACTGTTTTTT	CASMQTGKSSPEKLFF
TRBV11-1	few	TRBD2	TRBJ2-1	TGTGCCAGCAGCCTACTAATCTCGGGGGGGGCTGAGCAGTTCTTC	CASSLLISGGAEQFF
TRBV6-4	-	TRBD1	TRBJ1-1	TGTGCCAGCAGTGACACAGGGGTTACTGAAGCTTTCTTT	CASSDTGVTEAFF
TRBV6-5	-	TRBD1	TRBJ2-2	TGTGCCGCTGGACAGGGTATAGGTTTTGGTGGGGAGCTGTTTTTT	CAAGQGIGFGGELFF
TRBV11-2	-	-	TRBJ1-5	TGTGCCAGCAGCTTAGGGCCGATACCTAATCAGCCCCAGCATTTT	CASSLGPIPNQPQHF
TRBV7-9	-	-	TRBJ2-1	TGTGCCAGCAGCTCAAAACAGCCCTCTCTTACCTACAATGAGCAGTTCTTC	CASSSKQPSLTYNEQFF
TRBV19	-	-	TRBJ2-1	TGTGCCAGTAGTATAGGATCGGGAGACGGGCAGTTCTTC	CASSIGSGDGQFF
TRBV7-9	-	-	TRBJ1-6	TGTGCCAGCAGCCCCGGGTCCGACAGGCTGAATTCACCCCTCCACTTT	CASSPGSDRLNSPLHF
TRBV27	-	TRBD2	TRBJ2-7	TGTGCCAGCAGGGGGGGGTGGTCGTACGAGCAGTACTTC	CASRGGWSYEQYF
TRBV27	few	-	TRBJ1-4	TGTGCCAGCAGTTTTTGGCAGGGAGGAAAACTGTTTTTT	CASSFWQGGKLFF
TRBV5-1	-	-	TRBJ1-5	TGCGCCAGCAGCCCTTACGGGAGCAATCAGCCCCAGCATTTT	CASSPYGSNQPQHF
TRBV6-5	-	-	TRBJ1-5	TGTGCCAGCAGTTTCCGTGGGGAGGCCCAGCATTTT	CASSFRGEAQHF
TRBV2	-	TRBD1	TRBJ1-4	TGTGCCACCAACCCGGGACAGACAAATGAAAAACTGTTTTTT	CATNPGQTNEKLFF
TRBV19	-	-	TRBJ1-4	TGTGCCAGTAGTACCTCTGCCGGGAGAGGTGAAAAACTGTTTTTT	CASSTSAGRGEKLFF
TRBV3-1/TRBV3-2	-	TRBD2	TRBJ2-5	TGTGCCAGCAGCCAAGGACTAGCGGAAGAGACCCAGTACTTC	CASSQGLAEETQYF